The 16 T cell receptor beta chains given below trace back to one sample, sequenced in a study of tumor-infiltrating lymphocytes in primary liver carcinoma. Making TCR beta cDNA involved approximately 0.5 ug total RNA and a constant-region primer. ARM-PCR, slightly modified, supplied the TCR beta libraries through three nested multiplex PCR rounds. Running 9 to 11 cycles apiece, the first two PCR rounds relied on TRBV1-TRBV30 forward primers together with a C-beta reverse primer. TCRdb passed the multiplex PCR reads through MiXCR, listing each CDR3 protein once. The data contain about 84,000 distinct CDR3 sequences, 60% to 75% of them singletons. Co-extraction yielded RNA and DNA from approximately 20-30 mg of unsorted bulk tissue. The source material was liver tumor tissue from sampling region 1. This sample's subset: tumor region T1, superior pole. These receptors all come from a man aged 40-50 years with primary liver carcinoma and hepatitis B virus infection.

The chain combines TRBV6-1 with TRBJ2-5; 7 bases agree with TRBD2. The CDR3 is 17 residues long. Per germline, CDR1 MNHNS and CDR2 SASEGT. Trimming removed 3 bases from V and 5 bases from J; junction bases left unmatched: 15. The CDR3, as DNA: TGTGCCAGCAGTGACTCTTGGACTAGTGGTTCTGGGGAGACCCAGTACTTC. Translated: CASSDSWTSGSGETQYF.

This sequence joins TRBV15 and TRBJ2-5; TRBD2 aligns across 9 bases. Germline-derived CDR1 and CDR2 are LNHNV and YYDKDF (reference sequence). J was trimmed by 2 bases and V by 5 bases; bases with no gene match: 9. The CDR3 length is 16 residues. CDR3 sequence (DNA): TGTGCCACCAGCTGGGGGTTAGCGGGGGATCAAGAGACCCAGTACTTC. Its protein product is CATSWGLAGDQETQYF. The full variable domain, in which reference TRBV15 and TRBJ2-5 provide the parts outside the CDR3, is DAMVIQNPRYQVTQFGKPVTLSCSQTLNHNVMYWYQQKSSQAPKLLFHYYDKDFNNEADTPDNFQSRRPNTSFCFLDIRSPGLGDTAMYLCATSWGLAGDQETQYFGPGTRLLVL.

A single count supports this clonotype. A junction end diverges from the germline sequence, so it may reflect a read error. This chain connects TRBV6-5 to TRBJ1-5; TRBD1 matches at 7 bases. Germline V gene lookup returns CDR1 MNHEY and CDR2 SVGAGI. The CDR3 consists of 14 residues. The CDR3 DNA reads TGTGCCAGCAGTGAACAGGGGTCCGGTCAGCCCCAGCATTTC. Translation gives CASSEQGSGQPQHF.

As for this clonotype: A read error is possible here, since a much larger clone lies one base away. The CDR3 reads CASSDSSGNTDTQYF. CDR3 sequence (DNA): TGTGCCAGCAGTGACTCTAGCGGGAACACAGATACGCAGTATTTT. The chain carries TRBV6-4 and TRBJ2-3; TRBD2 matches 8 bases. This CDR3 has 15 residues. Germline CDR1 and CDR2: MRHNA and SNTAGT. With V trimmed by 0 bases and J by 2 bases, 1 base remained unmatched.

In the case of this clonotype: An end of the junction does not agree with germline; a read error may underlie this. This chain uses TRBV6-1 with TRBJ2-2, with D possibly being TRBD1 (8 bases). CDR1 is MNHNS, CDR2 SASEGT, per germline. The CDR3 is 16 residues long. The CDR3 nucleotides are TGTGCCAACAGTACCTACAGGGGGAGGGACACCGGGGAGTTGTTTTTT. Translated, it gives CANSTYRGRDTGELFF.

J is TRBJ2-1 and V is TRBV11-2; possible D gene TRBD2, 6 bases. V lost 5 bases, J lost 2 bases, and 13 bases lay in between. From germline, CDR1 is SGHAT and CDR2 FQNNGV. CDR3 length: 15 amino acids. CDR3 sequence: CASSPPRGAYNEQFF. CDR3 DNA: TGTGCCAGCAGCCCCCCCCGCGGGGCCTACAATGAGCAGTTCTTC.

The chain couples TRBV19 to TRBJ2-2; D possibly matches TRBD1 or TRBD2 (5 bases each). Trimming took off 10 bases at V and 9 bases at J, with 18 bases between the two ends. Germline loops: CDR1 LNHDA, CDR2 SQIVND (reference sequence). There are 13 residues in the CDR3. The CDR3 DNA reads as TGTGCCACCGGGGCAGGTGGGACCAGGGAGCTGTTTTTT. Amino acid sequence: CATGAGGTRELFF.

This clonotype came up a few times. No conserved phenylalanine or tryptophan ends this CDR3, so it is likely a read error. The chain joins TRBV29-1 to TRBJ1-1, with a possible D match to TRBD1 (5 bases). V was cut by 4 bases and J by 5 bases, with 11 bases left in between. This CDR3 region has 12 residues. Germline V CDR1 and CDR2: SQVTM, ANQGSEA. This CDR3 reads CSVGKGSTEAFL. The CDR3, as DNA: TGCAGCGTTGGGAAGGGGAGTACTGAAGCTTTCTTA.

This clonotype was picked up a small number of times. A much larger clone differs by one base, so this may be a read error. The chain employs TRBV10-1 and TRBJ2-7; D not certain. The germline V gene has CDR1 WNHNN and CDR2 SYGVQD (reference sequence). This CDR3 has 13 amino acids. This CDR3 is CASSQSLSYGQYF. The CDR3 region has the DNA TGCGCCAGCAGTCAAAGTCTCTCCTACGGGCAGTACTTC.

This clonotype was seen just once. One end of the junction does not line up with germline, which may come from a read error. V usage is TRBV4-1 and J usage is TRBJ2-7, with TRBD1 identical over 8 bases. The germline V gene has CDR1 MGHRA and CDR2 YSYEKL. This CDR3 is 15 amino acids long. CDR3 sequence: CASNEERDRRYEQYF. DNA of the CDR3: TGCGCTAGCAACGAAGAACGGGACAGGCGCTACGAGCAGTACTTC.

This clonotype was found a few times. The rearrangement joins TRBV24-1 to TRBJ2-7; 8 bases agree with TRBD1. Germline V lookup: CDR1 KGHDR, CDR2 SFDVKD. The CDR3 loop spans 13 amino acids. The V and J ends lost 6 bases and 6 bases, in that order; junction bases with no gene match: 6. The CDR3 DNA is TGTGCCACCAGTCAGGGGGCGCGGGGCGAGCAGTACTTC. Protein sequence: CATSQGARGEQYF.

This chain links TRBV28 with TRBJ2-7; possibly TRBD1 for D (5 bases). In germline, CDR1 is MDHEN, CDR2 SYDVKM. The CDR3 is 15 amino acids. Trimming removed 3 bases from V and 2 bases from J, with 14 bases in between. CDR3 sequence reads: CASSFLWGDTYEQYF. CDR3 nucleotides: TGTGCCAGCAGTTTTCTCTGGGGCGATACCTACGAGCAGTACTTC.

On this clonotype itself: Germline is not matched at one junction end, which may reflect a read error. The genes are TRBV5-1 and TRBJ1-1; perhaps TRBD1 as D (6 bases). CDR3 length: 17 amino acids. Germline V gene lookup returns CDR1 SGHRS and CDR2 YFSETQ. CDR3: CASSQKTGDGGNTEVFF. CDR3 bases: TGCGCCAGCAGCCAGAAGACAGGAGACGGAGGTAACACTGAAGTTTTCTTT.

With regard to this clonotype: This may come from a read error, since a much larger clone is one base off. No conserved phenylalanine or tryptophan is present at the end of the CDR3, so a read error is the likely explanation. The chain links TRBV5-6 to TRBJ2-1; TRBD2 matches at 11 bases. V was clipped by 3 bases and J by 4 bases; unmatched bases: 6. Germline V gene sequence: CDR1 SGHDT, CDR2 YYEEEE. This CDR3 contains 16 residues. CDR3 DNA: TGTGCCAGCAGCTCCCTAGCGGGAGGCCAATACAATGAGCAGTTCTCC. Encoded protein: CASSSLAGGQYNEQFS.

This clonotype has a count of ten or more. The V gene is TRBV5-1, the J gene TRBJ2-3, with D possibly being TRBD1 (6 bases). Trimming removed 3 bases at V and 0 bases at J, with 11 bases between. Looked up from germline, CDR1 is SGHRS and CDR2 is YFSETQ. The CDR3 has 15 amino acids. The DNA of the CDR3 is TGCGCCAGCAGCTGGAGAGACAGGAGCACAGATACGCAGTATTTT. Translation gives CASSWRDRSTDTQYF. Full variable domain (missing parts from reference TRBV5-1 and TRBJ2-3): KAGVTQTPRYLIKTRGQQVTLSCSPISGHRSVSWYQQTPGQGLQFLFEYFSETQRNKGNFPGRFSGRQFSNSRSEMNVSTLELGDSALYLCASSWRDRSTDTQYFGPGTRLTVL.

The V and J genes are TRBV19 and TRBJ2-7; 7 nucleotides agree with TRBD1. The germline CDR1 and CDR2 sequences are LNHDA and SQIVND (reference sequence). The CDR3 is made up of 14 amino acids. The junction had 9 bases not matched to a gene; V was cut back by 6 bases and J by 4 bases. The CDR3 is CASRSGQEEYEQYF. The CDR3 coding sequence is TGTGCCAGTAGATCCGGACAGGAGGAGTACGAGCAGTACTTC.